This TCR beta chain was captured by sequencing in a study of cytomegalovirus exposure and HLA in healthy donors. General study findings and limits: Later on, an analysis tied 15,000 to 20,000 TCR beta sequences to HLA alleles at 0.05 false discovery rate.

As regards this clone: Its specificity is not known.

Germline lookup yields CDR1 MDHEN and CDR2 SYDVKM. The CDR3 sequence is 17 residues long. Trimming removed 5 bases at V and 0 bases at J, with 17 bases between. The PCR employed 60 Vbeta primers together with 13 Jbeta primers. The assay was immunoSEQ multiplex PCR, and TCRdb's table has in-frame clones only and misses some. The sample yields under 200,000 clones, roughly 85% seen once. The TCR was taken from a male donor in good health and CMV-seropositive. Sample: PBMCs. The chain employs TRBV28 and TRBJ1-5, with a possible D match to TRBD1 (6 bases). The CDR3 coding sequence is TGTGCCAGCAGTGTGGTGGGGGCCCGGTATAGCAATCAGCCCCAGCATTTT. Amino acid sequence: CASSVVGARYSNQPQHF.